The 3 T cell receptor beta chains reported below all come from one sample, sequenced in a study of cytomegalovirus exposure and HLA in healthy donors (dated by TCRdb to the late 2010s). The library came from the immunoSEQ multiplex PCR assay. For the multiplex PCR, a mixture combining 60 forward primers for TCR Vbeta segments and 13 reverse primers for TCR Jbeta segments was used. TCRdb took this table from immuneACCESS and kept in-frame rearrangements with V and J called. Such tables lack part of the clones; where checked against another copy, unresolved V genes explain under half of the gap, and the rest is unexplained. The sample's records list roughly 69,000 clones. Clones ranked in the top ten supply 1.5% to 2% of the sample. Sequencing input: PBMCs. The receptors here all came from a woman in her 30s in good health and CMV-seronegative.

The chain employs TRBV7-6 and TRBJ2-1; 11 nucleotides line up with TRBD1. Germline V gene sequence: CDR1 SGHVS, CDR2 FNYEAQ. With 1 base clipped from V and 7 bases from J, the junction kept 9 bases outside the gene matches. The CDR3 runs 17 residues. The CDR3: CASSLDGVDRGPNEQFF. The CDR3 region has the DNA TGTGCCAGCAGCTTAGACGGAGTGGACAGGGGGCCGAATGAGCAGTTCTTC.

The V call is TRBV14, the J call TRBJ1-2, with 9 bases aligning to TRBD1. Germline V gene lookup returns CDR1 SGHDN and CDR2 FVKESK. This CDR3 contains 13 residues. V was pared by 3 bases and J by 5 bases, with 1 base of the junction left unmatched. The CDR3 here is CASSHDRGYGYTF. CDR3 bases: TGTGCCAGCAGCCACGACAGGGGGTATGGCTACACCTTC.

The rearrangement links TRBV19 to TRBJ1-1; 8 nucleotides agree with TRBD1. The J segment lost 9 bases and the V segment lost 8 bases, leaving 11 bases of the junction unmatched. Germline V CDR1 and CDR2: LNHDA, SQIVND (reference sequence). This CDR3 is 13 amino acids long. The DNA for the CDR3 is TGTGCCAGTGCCGCGACAGGGGAGGCCAAAGCTTTCTTT. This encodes CASAATGEAKAFF.